The 26 T cell receptor beta chains given below trace back to one sample, sequenced in a study of molecular identifiers for immune sequencing clone quantification. Using its own MiXCR run on the PCR reads, TCRdb lists one record per CDR3 protein. Of about 40,000 distinct CDR3 sequences listed, 24% are singletons. The sequenced sample was naive CD8+ T cells from blood, with Jurkat cell RNA spiked in. Subset noted: FACS-sorted CD8+CD4-CCR7+CD45RA+ naive T cells. Source of these receptors: a human donor in good health. Some libraries in this study had Jurkat cell RNA spiked in.

This clonotype was detected many times. This rearrangement joins TRBV13 to TRBJ2-7, with 8 nucleotides matching TRBD2. This CDR3 region has 13 residues. Per the germline V gene, CDR1 is PRHDT and CDR2 is FYEKMQ (reference sequence). The J segment lost 5 bases and the V segment lost 5 bases, leaving 5 bases of the junction unmatched. The CDR3 nucleotides are TGTGCCAGCAGCGTGGGGGGACTAGACGAGCAGTACTTC. Encoded protein: CASSVGGLDEQYF.

This clonotype was seen repeatedly, ten times or more. This chain uses TRBV12-3 or TRBV12-4 with TRBJ2-7; 9 nucleotides line up with TRBD1. The V and J ends lost 5 bases and 2 bases, in that order; junction bases with no gene match: 7. The CDR3 loop spans 15 amino acids. The CDR3, as DNA: TGTGCCAGCAGTCCAGGACAGGGGTCGGCCTACGAGCAGTACTTC. This translates into CASSPGQGSAYEQYF.

The genes are TRBV20-1 and TRBJ2-7; possible D gene TRBD2, 6 bases. CDR1 and CDR2 (germline): DFQATT, SNEGSKA (reference sequence). This CDR3 comprises 14 residues. Trimming took off 2 bases at V and 3 bases at J, with 14 bases between the two ends. As DNA, the CDR3 is TGCAGTGCTAGACCACTGCGGGGAGTCTACGAGCAGTACTTC. Protein: CSARPLRGVYEQYF.

This clonotype was seen a few times. This may stem from a read error, because a much larger clone lies one nucleotide away. The CDR3 sequence is CSARENSPKNIQYF. CDR3 in DNA: TGCAGTGCTAGAGAGAATAGCCCCAAAAACATTCAGTACTTC. The chain combines TRBV20-1 with TRBJ2-4; D remains unclear. The germline CDR1 and CDR2 sequences are DFQATT and SNEGSKA (reference sequence). V was trimmed by 0 bases and J by 2 bases, leaving 8 bases between them. The CDR3 covers 14 residues.

This clonotype was seen many times. This chain connects TRBV3-1 to TRBJ1-5; 7 bases agree with TRBD1. Trimming took 0 bases from V and 1 from J; bases not matched to a gene: 0. The CDR3 sequence is 15 residues long. Germline CDR1 and CDR2: LGHDT and YNNKEL (reference sequence). CDR3: CASSQDRGSNQPQHF. The CDR3 nucleotides read TGTGCCAGCAGCCAAGACAGGGGGAGCAATCAGCCCCAGCATTTT.

This clonotype was seen just once. Compared with germline, one end of the junction differs, possibly owing to a read error. The J gene is TRBJ1-5, the V gene TRBV28, with a possible D match to TRBD1 (5 bases). The CDR3 has 14 residues. The germline CDR1 and CDR2 sequences are MDHEN and SYDVKM. As DNA, the CDR3 is TGTGCCGGCAGCCACGAGGGGAATATACAGCGCCAGCATTTT. This sequence encodes CAGSHEGNIQRQHF.

Only a few counts were recorded for this clonotype. A read error may be the cause here, since a much bigger clone is one base away. In DNA form, the CDR3 reads TGTGCCAGCAGTTTATCGTACGGTAGCAATCAGCCCCAGCATTTT. Protein sequence: CASSLSYGSNQPQHF. V is TRBV28 and J is TRBJ1-5; D gene ambiguous. The CDR3 is 15 residues long. Germline V lookup: CDR1 MDHEN, CDR2 SYDVKM. V was shortened by 1 base and J by 0 bases, with 7 bases between the two germline ends. The entire variable domain, with the rest obtained from reference TRBV28 and TRBJ1-5, is as follows: DVKVTQSSRYLVKRTGEKVFLECVQDMDHENMFWYRQDPGLGLRLIYFSYDVKMKEKGDIPEGYSVSREKKERFSLILESASTNQTSMYLCASSLSYGSNQPQHFGDGTRLSIL.

This clonotype was observed at least ten times. The chain is built from TRBV2 and TRBJ2-2; TRBD1 matches 8 bases. With V trimmed by 3 bases and J by 4 bases, 7 bases remained unmatched. The CDR3 has 16 amino acids. Germline V gene data show CDR1 as SNHLY and CDR2 as FYNNEI. The CDR3 DNA reads as TGTGCCAGCAGTGACCCGGGGACAGGCCCCACCGGGGAGCTGTTTTTT. The encoded protein is CASSDPGTGPTGELFF. The entire variable domain, with the rest obtained from reference TRBV2 and TRBJ2-2, is as follows: EPEVTQTPSHQVTQMGQEVILRCVPISNHLYFYWYRQILGQKVEFLVSFYNNEISEKSEIFDDQFSVERPDGSNFTLKIRSTKLEDSAMYFCASSDPGTGPTGELFFGEGSRLTVL.

The V call is TRBV29-1, the J call TRBJ1-1; D gene unclear. Per germline, CDR1 SQVTM and CDR2 ANQGSEA. The ends were cut back, 5 bases at V and 2 bases at J, with 9 bases in the middle. The CDR3 is 12 amino acids. CDR3 amino acids: CSVPLGNTEAFF. Written as DNA, the CDR3 is TGCAGCGTTCCACTCGGAAACACTGAAGCTTTCTTT.

Points on this clonotype: A much larger clone differs from this one at a single base, so this may be a read error. This rearrangement joins TRBV4-3 to TRBJ2-7; D remains unclear. The CDR3 runs 13 residues. Per germline, CDR1 LGHNA and CDR2 YSLEER. CDR3 loop: CASGQGGTYEQYF. CDR3 coding DNA: TGCGCCAGCGGCCAAGGCGGAACCTACGAGCAGTACTTC.

V gene TRBV4-2 combines with J gene TRBJ2-2; D is uncertain. The CDR3 spans 16 residues. V dropped 3 bases and J dropped 1 base, with 12 bases sitting between them. Germline V CDR1 and CDR2: LGHNA, YNFKEQ. CDR3 in DNA: TGTGCCAGCAGCCAGACCCCGATTAGGAACACCGGGGAGCTGTTTTTT. It yields the protein CASSQTPIRNTGELFF.

This chain links TRBV5-4 with TRBJ2-7; possibly TRBD1 for D (6 bases). Germline CDR1 and CDR2: SGHNT and YYREEE (reference sequence). Deletions cut 1 base from V and 5 bases from J, with 16 bases between. CDR3 length: 15 amino acids. CDR3 bases: TGTGCCAGCAGCTTGAGCGACAGGCCGAGGGACGAGCAGTACTTC. Its protein product is CASSLSDRPRDEQYF. Supplemented by reference TRBV5-4 and TRBJ2-7, the full variable domain reads ETGVTQSPTHLIKTRGQQVTLRCSSQSGHNTVSWYQQALGQGPQFIFQYYREEENGRGNFPPRFSGLQFPNYSSELNVNALELDDSALYLCASSLSDRPRDEQYFGPGTRLTVT.

As regards this clonotype: Mismatch with germline at one junction end may stem from a read error. The chain recombines TRBV6-1 with TRBJ2-3; 12 nucleotides align to TRBD1. Germline values: CDR1 MNHNS, CDR2 SASEGT. This CDR3 contains 19 residues. Here the CDR3 reads CASGEDFTGTGGRGDTQYF. In nucleotides, the CDR3 is TGTGCCAGCGGTGAAGACTTTACGGGGACAGGGGGCAGAGGAGATACGCAGTATTTT.

This clonotype was recorded many times. V is TRBV3-1 and J is TRBJ2-3, with TRBD1 matching over 9 bases. The germline CDR1 and CDR2 sequences are LGHDT and YNNKEL (reference sequence). The V gene end was trimmed by 1 base and the J gene end by 3 bases; junction bases not matched to a gene: 2. This CDR3 region has 15 residues. The CDR3 here is CASSQGDRATDTQYF. The CDR3 region has the DNA TGTGCCAGCAGCCAAGGGGACAGGGCTACAGATACGCAGTATTTT.

The sample holds many counts of this clonotype. V is TRBV19 and J is TRBJ2-5; perhaps TRBD2 as D (7 bases). V lost 5 bases, J lost 2 bases, and 12 bases lay in between. Germline V gives CDR1 LNHDA, CDR2 SQIVND (reference sequence). This CDR3 region has 14 residues. CDR3 coding DNA: TGTGCCAGTAGTTTGCGGGGGCTACAAGAGACCCAGTACTTC. This sequence encodes CASSLRGLQETQYF.

Note on this clonotype: This clone may be a read error of a much larger clone one base away. This chain links TRBV19 with TRBJ1-2; perhaps TRBD1 as D (6 bases). CDR1 LNHDA and CDR2 SQIVND come from the germline V gene (reference sequence). The germline V and J ends were trimmed by 3 bases and 6 bases, with 26 bases remaining between them. The length of the CDR3 is 18 residues. The CDR3, as DNA: TGTGCCAGTAGTATGGGGGCCCTGGGACCAGGTTGGGTTGATGGCTACACCTTC. This sequence encodes CASSMGALGPGWVDGYTF.

The rearrangement uses TRBV7-9 and TRBJ2-3; 14 bases align to TRBD2. The CDR3 covers 15 residues. Trimming removed 8 bases from V and 4 bases from J; junction bases left unmatched: 5. The V gene's germline CDR1 is SEHNR and CDR2 FQNEAQ (reference sequence). CDR3 nucleotide sequence: TGTGCCAGCCAACGGACTAGCGGGGGGCCAGATACGCAGTATTTT. It codes for CASQRTSGGPDTQYF.

The chain links TRBV15 to TRBJ2-3; D gene uncertain. CDR1 is LNHNV and CDR2 is YYDKDF in the germline V gene (reference sequence). V was clipped by 3 bases and J by 2 bases, with 6 bases between them. There are 13 residues in the CDR3. As DNA, the CDR3 is TGTGCCACCAGCAGCCCAAACACAGATACGCAGTATTTT. Encoded protein: CATSSPNTDTQYF.

This clonotype was counted ten times or more. The rearrangement links TRBV15 to TRBJ1-5; D may be TRBD1 (6 bases). The CDR3 runs to 14 residues. CDR1 and CDR2 from the germline V gene are LNHNV and YYDKDF (reference sequence). Trimming took off 0 bases at V and 7 bases at J, with 10 bases between the two ends. The CDR3 sequence is CATSRDSGAQPQHF. The CDR3 DNA is TGTGCCACCAGCAGAGATTCAGGGGCCCAGCCCCAGCATTTT. Drawing the rest from reference TRBV15 and TRBJ1-5, the complete variable domain is DAMVIQNPRYQVTQFGKPVTLSCSQTLNHNVMYWYQQKSSQAPKLLFHYYDKDFNNEADTPDNFQSRRPNTSFCFLDIRSPGLGDTAMYLCATSRDSGAQPQHFGDGTRLSIL.

Points on this clonotype: This sequence may be a read error, since a much larger clone differs from it by one base. The chain joins TRBV29-1 to TRBJ2-1; 8 bases match TRBD2. The CDR3 covers 13 residues. Germline lookup yields CDR1 SQVTM and CDR2 ANQGSEA. Here the CDR3 DNA reads TGCTGCGGACGACTAGCGTCCCAAAGCGGGCAGTTCTTC. Residues: CCGRLASQSGQFF.

V is TRBV19 and J is TRBJ2-1; 8 nucleotides match TRBD1. The CDR3 spans 12 residues. V gave up 3 bases and J gave up 15 bases; unmatched junction bases: 7. Germline assignment: CDR1 LNHDA and CDR2 SQIVND (reference sequence). CDR3 sequence reads: CASSMGDRNWFF. CDR3 bases: TGTGCCAGTAGTATGGGGGACAGGAATTGGTTCTTC.

This clonotype was observed many times. The V and J genes are TRBV7-9 and TRBJ2-7; unclear D gene. V was clipped by 5 bases and J by 3 bases, with 14 bases between them. The CDR3 covers 14 residues. The germline CDR1 and CDR2 sequences are SEHNR and FQNEAQ (reference sequence). CDR3 in amino acids: CASSPLTQVYEQYF. The CDR3 bases are TGTGCCAGCAGCCCCCTTACCCAAGTCTACGAGCAGTACTTC. Combining the CDR3 with reference TRBV7-9 and TRBJ2-7 gives the whole variable domain DTGVSQNPRHKITKRGQNVTFRCDPISEHNRLYWYRQTLGQGPEFLTYFQNEAQLEKSRLLSDRFSAERPKGSFSTLEIQRTEQGDSAMYLCASSPLTQVYEQYFGPGTRLTVT.

This rearrangement joins TRBV19 to TRBJ2-1; a weak D match, TRBD2 (5 bases). Germline CDR1 and CDR2: LNHDA and SQIVND (reference sequence). Trimming cost V 3 bases and J 9 bases, with 12 bases left between them. CDR3 length: 13 residues. CDR3 amino acids: CASSIPPGGEQFF. The CDR3 nucleotides read TGTGCCAGTAGTATCCCCCCTGGAGGTGAGCAGTTCTTC.

This clonotype showed up many times. The chain recombines TRBV13 with TRBJ2-3, with 13 bases that match TRBD2. The CDR3 spans 17 residues. V lost 5 bases and J lost 0; bases outside the gene matches: 5. Looked up from germline, CDR1 is PRHDT and CDR2 is FYEKMQ (reference sequence). In DNA, the CDR3 is TGTGCCAGCAGCCACCGACTAGCGGGGGGTAGCACAGATACGCAGTATTTT. Translated: CASSHRLAGGSTDTQYF. The complete variable domain, with remaining parts taken from reference TRBV13 and TRBJ2-3, reads AAGVIQSPRHLIKEKRETATLKCYPIPRHDTVYWYQQGPGQDPQFLISFYEKMQSDKGSIPDRFSAQQFSDYHSELNMSSLELGDSALYFCASSHRLAGGSTDTQYFGPGTRLTVL.

This clonotype has a count of ten or more. The V call is TRBV28, the J call TRBJ2-7; D might be TRBD1 (5 bases). This CDR3 spans 12 amino acids. V was trimmed by 5 bases and J by 4 bases, leaving 9 bases between them. Germline V gives CDR1 MDHEN, CDR2 SYDVKM. CDR3 protein: CASSKQEYEQYF. The CDR3, as DNA: TGTGCCAGCAGTAAACAGGAGTACGAGCAGTACTTC.

The sample holds many counts of this clonotype. This chain uses TRBV28 with TRBJ1-1, with a tentative D call TRBD1 (5 bases). The CDR3 has 14 residues. Germline loops: CDR1 MDHEN, CDR2 SYDVKM. V was trimmed by 5 bases and J by 4 bases, leaving 14 bases between them. The CDR3 DNA follows: TGTGCCAGCAGTCCCCCCGGGGCGGGCACTGAAGCTTTCTTT. It codes for CASSPPGAGTEAFF.